This TCR beta chain was sequenced for a study of shared clonotypes between healthy human individuals. Generated by immunoSEQ multiplex PCR, the TCRdb table keeps only in-frame clones and is missing some. There are fewer than 1.8 million clones in the sample; approximately 98.5% occur only once, and 0.3% to 0.45% lies in the top ten. The CDR3 covers 14 residues. Germline-derived CDR1 and CDR2 are SQVTM and ANQGSEA. V was cut by 7 bases and J by 5 bases, with 20 bases left in between. The receptor was derived from a man aged 30 to 45 in good health. Specimen: naive CD4+ T cells sorted from blood. This sample's subset: CD45RA+ positively selected. The J gene is TRBJ1-1, the V gene TRBV29-1; D is unclear. CDR3 protein: CSGSIEFGRTEAFF. The CDR3, as DNA: TGCAGCGGCTCCATCGAGTTCGGGCGAACTGAAGCTTTCTTT.